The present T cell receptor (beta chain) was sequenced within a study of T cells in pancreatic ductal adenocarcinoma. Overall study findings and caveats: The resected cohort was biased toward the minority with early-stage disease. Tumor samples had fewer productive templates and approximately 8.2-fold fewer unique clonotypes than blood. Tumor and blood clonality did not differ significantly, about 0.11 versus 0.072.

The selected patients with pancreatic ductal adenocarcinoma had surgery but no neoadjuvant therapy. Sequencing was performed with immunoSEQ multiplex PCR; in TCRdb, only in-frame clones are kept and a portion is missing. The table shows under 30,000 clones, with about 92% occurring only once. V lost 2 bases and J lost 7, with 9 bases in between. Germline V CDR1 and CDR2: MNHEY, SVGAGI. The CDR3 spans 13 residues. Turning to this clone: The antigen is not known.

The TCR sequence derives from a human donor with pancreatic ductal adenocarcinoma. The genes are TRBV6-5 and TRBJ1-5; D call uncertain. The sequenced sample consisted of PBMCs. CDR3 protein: CASSYTRWQPQHF. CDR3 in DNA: TGTGCCAGCAGTTACACCCGTTGGCAGCCCCAGCATTTT.